This is a list of T cell receptor beta chains from one sample in a study of shared clonotypes between healthy human individuals. Only in-frame clones appear in the TCRdb table, and some are missing; sequencing was by immunoSEQ multiplex PCR. The sample has roughly 760,000 clones; around 67% are singletons. The sequencing input was memory CD4+ T cells sorted from blood. The receptors come from a woman in her 30s in good health. Each CDR3 is given with its conserved first and last residue. The D gene is left open where the match is weak. Where a row states a size, it is once, few, many or the class of an expanded clone; other rows omit it.

V gene	clone size	D gene	J gene	CDR3 protein	CDR3 DNA
TRBV5-8	NA	NA	TRBJ1-3	CASSWTNSGNTIYF	TGTGCCAGCAGCTGGACCAACTCTGGAAACACCATATATTTT
TRBV7-8	NA	TRBD1	TRBJ1-4	CASSLGRGRTNEKLFF	TGTGCCAGCAGCTTAGGGAGGGGGCGGACTAATGAAAAACTGTTTTTT
TRBV6-5	NA	NA	TRBJ2-7	CASSYSSAQYEQYF	TGTGCCAGCAGTTACTCTAGCGCACAGTACGAGCAGTACTTC
TRBV4-2	NA	TRBD1	TRBJ2-6	CASSQGQGSGANVLTF	TGTGCCAGCAGCCAGGGACAGGGCTCTGGGGCCAACGTCCTGACTTTC
TRBV7-9	NA	TRBD1	TRBJ1-4	CASSLRQGDEKLFF	TGTGCCAGCAGCTTAAGACAGGGCGATGAAAAACTGTTTTTT
TRBV19	few	NA	TRBJ2-1	CASSVTVISYNEQFF	TGTGCCAGTAGTGTTACTGTTATCTCCTACAATGAGCAGTTCTTC
TRBV28	NA	TRBD2	TRBJ2-7	CASSLAVWREFEQYF	TGTGCCAGCAGTTTAGCCGTCTGGCGGGAGTTCGAGCAGTACTTC
TRBV7-9	NA	NA	TRBJ2-3	CASSPTDTQYF	TGTGCCAGCAGTCCGACAGATACGCAGTATTTT
TRBV5-1	few	TRBD2	TRBJ2-7	CASSFSSGSKEQYF	TGCGCCAGCAGCTTTAGTAGCGGGAGTAAAGAGCAGTACTTC
TRBV18	NA	TRBD2	TRBJ2-7	CASSPGLAGEGYEQYF	TGTGCCAGCTCACCGGGGCTAGCGGGAGAGGGCTACGAGCAGTACTTC
TRBV5-1	few	NA	TRBJ2-5	CASSLDKRETQYF	TGCGCCAGCAGCTTGGATAAGAGAGAGACCCAGTACTTC
TRBV5-4	NA	NA	TRBJ2-7	CASSLPSDDEQYF	TGTGCCAGCAGCTTGCCATCTGACGACGAGCAGTACTTC
TRBV5-1	NA	NA	TRBJ2-3	CASSLYPDTQYF	TGCGCCAGCAGCTTGTACCCAGATACGCAGTATTTT
TRBV7-8	NA	NA	TRBJ1-5	CASSLGGGNQPQHF	TGTGCCAGCAGCTTAGGGGGAGGCAATCAGCCCCAGCATTTT
TRBV5-1	NA	NA	TRBJ1-1	CASSLDTGNTEAFF	TGCGCCAGCAGCTTGGACACAGGTAACACTGAAGCTTTCTTT